This T cell receptor beta chain was retrieved from a study of blood T cells in healthy people across ages (dated by TCRdb to between 2014 and 2017). General notes on the study: In model experiments, template switching captured roughly one uniquely barcoded TCR beta cDNA molecule for every two T cells. The study measured age-related changes in TCR beta repertoire diversity using deep sequencing normalized with unique cDNA molecular identifiers. Donors were grouped into four age groups: young (average roughly 15 years), middle-aged (roughly 38), aged (approximately 67) and long-lived (just over 80). Donors of different ages were randomly distributed across sequencing lanes to avoid experimental bias. The study analyzed two additional independent replicas of 1 million unique cDNA reads from the same blood draw for two donors, one aged 18 to 29 and one aged 80 or older.

Receptor amplification or capture employed 5' RACE. Sequencer: Illumina HiSeq 2500. A second PCR of about 7 to 12 cycles was run with a J-beta primer mix and a sample-barcoded 5' primer. A template-switch 5' adaptor carrying 12 random nucleotides introduced a unique molecular identifier onto each TCR beta cDNA molecule. At least 2.5 million CDR3-containing paired-end reads were obtained from each sample. The Mint cDNA synthesis kit, primed by a TRBC-specific oligonucleotide, was used to synthesize first-strand cDNA from all RNA. All cDNA was treated with uracil-DNA glycosylase and then went through a first 18-cycle PCR with the universal primers M1SS and BC2_uni_R. The study's own analysis went as follows. For normalization, 1 million high-quality reads were randomly selected from each sample, with every read carrying a distinct molecular identifier. Reads sharing molecular identifiers were discarded rather than binned into consensus sequences. MiTCR, run with a Q25 quality threshold and the strictest error-elimination algorithm, handled CDR3 identification, clonotype clustering and error correction. A nonparametric unseen species model using Euler transformation provided a lower-bound estimate of total TCR beta diversity. TCRdb took the public reads, trimmed them with fastp at Q25, ran MiXCR for clone calling and kept in-frame beta chains. Duplicate CDR3 protein sequences are folded into a single record with the most common DNA and genes. Here the V and J calls rest on TCRdb's processing, not on the authors' analysis. Recorded for this sample are approximately 770,000 distinct CDR3 sequences; about 62% of them occurred a single time. In total, the top ten clones hold roughly 22% of the sample.

Overall results and qualifications from the work: A strong correlation was found between observed TCR beta diversity and the percentage of naive T cells measured by flow cytometry. Observed TCR beta diversity per million T cells fell roughly linearly with age, and a significant reduction was already apparent by age around 44. The CMV infection status of donors was not known, potentially confounding age-related changes in expanded clonotypes. Compared with the aged group, the long-lived group had more naive CD4+ T cells, fewer expanded clones and increased TCR diversity, suggesting age selection. Estimates of total diversity based on one million sequenced T cells were regarded as lower bounds and as underestimates. Since profiling was done on bulk unsorted PBMCs, naive and antigen-experienced compartments could not be conclusively compared.

Systemically healthy Caucasian individuals from Russia, some 38 in total and aged about 6 to 90 years, were included as donors. Roughly 9.5 milliliters of peripheral blood were drawn from each donor into EDTA-treated Vacutainer tubes. Ficoll-Paque density-gradient centrifugation was used to isolate PBMCs, with at least 7 million obtained per sample. Total RNA was extracted from PBMCs with Trizol reagent, with at least 5.5 micrograms obtained per sample. The percentages of naive CD45RAhigh/CD27high T cells were determined by flow cytometry on a PBMC aliquot from every donor. Points on this clonotype: Its antigen is still unknown. Base quality data are lacking; no much larger clone is found one base away.

Counted from cysteine to phenylalanine, this CDR3 has 12 amino acids. The kept DNA is CDR3 alone, 36 bases in frame from the first base. The germline V gene sets CDR1 to SQVTM and CDR2 to ANQGSEA. V is clipped by 6 bases and J by 5 bases, and the sequence between their germline boundaries is 13 bases long. The rearrangement combines TRBV29-1 with TRBJ1-2, with no confidently assigned D gene. Specimen: blood. This TCR was recovered from a man aged 25 to 40 in good health. The nucleotide sequence is TGCAGCGTCGTGCACAGCGTATATGGCTACACCTTC. Its protein reads: CSVVHSVYGYTF.